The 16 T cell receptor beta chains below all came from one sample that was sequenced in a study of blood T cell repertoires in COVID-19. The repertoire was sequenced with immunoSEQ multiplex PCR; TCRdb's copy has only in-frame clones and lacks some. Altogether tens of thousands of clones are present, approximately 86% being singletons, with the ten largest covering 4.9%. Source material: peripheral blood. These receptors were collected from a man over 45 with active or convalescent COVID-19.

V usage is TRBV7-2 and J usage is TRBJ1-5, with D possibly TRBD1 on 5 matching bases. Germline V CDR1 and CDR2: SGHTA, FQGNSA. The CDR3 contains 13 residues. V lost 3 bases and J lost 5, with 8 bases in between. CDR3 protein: CASSFSTDQPQHF. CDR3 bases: TGTGCCAGCAGCTTTTCGACAGATCAGCCCCAGCATTTT.

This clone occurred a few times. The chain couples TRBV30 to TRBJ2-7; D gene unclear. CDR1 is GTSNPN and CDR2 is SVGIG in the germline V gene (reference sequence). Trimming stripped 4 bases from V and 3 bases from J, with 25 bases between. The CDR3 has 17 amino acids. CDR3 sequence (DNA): TGTGCCTGGACCTTCTCCCCTCGCGGCCAGAGGAGCTACGAGCAGTACTTC. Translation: CAWTFSPRGQRSYEQYF. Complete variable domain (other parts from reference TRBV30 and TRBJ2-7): SQTIHQWPATLVQPVGSPLSLECTVEGTSNPNLYWYRQAAGRGLQLLFYSVGIGQISSEVPQNLSASRPQDRQFILSSKKLLLSDSGFYLCAWTFSPRGQRSYEQYFGPGTRLTVT.

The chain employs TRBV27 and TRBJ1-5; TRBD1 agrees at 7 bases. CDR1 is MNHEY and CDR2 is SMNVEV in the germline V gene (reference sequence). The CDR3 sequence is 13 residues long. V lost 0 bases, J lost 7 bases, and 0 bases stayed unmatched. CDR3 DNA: TGTGCCAGCAGTTTATCAGGGGGCCAGCCCCAGCATTTT. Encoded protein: CASSLSGGQPQHF.

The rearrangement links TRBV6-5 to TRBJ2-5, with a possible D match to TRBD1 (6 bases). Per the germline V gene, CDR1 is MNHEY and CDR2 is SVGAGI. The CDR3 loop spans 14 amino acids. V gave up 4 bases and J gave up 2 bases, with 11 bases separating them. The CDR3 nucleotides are TGTGCCAGCAGTTCTCAACAGGGTCAAGAGACCCAGTACTTC. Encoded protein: CASSSQQGQETQYF.

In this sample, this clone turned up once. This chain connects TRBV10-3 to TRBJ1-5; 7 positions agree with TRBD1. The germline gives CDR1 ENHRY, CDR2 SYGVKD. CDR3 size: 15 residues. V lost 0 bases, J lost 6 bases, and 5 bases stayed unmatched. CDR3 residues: CAISESDREVQPQHF. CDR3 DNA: TGTGCCATCAGTGAGTCCGACAGGGAAGTTCAGCCCCAGCATTTT.

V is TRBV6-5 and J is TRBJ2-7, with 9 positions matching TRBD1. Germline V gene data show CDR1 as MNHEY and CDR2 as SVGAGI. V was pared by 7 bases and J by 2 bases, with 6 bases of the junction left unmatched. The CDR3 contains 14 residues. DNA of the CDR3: TGTGCCAGCAAGTTGGACAGGGGCCCCTACGAGCAGTACTTC. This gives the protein CASKLDRGPYEQYF.

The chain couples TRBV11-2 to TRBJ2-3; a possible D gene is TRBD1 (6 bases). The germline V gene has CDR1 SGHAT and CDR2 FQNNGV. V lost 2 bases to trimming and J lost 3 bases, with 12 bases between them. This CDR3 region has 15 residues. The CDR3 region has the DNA TGTGCCAGCAGCTTAAACAGGGATGATACAGATACGCAGTATTTT. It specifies CASSLNRDDTDTQYF.

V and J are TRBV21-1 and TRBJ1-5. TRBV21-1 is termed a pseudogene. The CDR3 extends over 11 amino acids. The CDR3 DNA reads TGTGCCAGCAGCAAAGGGGACTCCTTACATTTT. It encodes CASSKGDSLHF.

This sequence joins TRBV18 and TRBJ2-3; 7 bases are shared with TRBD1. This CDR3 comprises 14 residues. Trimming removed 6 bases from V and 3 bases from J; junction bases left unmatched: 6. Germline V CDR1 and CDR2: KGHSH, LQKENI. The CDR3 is CASSGQLWTDTQYF. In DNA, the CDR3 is TGTGCCAGCTCGGGACAGTTGTGGACAGATACGCAGTATTTT.

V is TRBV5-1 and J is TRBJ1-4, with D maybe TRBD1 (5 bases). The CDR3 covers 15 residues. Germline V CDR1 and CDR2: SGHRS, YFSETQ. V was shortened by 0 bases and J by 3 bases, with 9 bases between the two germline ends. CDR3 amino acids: CASSLEWGANEKLFF. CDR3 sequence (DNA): TGCGCCAGCAGCTTGGAATGGGGCGCTAATGAAAAACTGTTTTTT. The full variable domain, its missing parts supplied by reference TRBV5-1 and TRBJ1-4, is KAGVTQTPRYLIKTRGQQVTLSCSPISGHRSVSWYQQTPGQGLQFLFEYFSETQRNKGNFPGRFSGRQFSNSRSEMNVSTLELGDSALYLCASSLEWGANEKLFFGSGTQLSVL.

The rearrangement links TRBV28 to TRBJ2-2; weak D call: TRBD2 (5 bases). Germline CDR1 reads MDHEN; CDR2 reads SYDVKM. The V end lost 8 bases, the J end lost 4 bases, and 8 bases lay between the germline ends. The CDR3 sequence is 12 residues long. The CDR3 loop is CASDRGTGELFF. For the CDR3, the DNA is TGTGCCAGCGACCGGGGCACCGGGGAGCTGTTTTTT.

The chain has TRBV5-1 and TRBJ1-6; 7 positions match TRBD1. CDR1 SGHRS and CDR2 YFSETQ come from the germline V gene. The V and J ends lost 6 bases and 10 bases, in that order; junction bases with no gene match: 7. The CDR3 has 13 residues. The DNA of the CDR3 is TGCGCCAGCACCTTTGACAGGGACTCACCCCTCCACTTT. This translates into CASTFDRDSPLHF.

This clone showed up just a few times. Here the CDR3 reads CASSELDRGPYEQYV. The DNA of the CDR3 is TGTGCCAGCAGTGAATTGGACAGGGGCCCCTACGAGCAGTACGTC. V and J are TRBV6-1 and TRBJ2-7, with 9 nucleotides matching TRBD1. CDR3 length: 15 residues. Trimming cost V 2 bases and J 2 bases; bases outside gene matches: 4. The V gene's germline CDR1 is MNHNS and CDR2 SASEGT.

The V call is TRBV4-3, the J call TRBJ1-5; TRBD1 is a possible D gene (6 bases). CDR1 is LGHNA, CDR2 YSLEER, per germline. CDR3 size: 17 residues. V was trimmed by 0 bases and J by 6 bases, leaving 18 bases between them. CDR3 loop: CASSQDLLQGLGQPQHF. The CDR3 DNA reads TGCGCCAGCAGCCAAGATCTACTACAGGGCTTAGGTCAGCCCCAGCATTTT.

The CDR3 coding sequence is TGTGCCAGCAGCTTAGGGAGGGAAGGCACCGGGGAGCTGTTTTTT. Translation gives CASSLGREGTGELFF. The V call is TRBV7-7, the J call TRBJ2-2, with a weak D call TRBD2 (6 bases). The CDR3 loop spans 15 amino acids. Germline V CDR1 and CDR2: SSHAT, FNYEAQ (reference sequence). Trimming took 1 base from V and 4 from J, leaving 10 bases between them.

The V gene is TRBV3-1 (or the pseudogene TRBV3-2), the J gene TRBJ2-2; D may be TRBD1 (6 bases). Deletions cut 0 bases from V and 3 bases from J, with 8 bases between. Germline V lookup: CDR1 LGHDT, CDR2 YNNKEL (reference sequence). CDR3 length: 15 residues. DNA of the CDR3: TGTGCCAGCAGCCAAGAGGGGGCAGACACCGGGGAGCTGTTTTTT. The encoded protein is CASSQEGADTGELFF.